This TCR beta chain was obtained from a study of technical replicates of blood from a handful of donors. Using immunoSEQ multiplex PCR, the repertoire was profiled, and TCRdb retains in-frame clones only, with some absent. The sample yields some 75,000 clones, 96% seen once. The CDR3 spans 17 residues. Germline V gene sequence: CDR1 SEHNR, CDR2 FQNEAQ (reference sequence). V lost 5 bases and J lost 5; bases outside the gene matches: 12. The chain recombines TRBV7-9 with TRBJ1-1, with 12 nucleotides matching TRBD1. Material: T cells isolated from PBMCs. The TCR sequence derives from a human donor in good health. The DNA of the CDR3 is TGTGCCAGCAGCCCTGGGACAGGGGGCAGCTCGGATACTGAAGCTTTCTTT. Its protein is CASSPGTGGSSDTEAFF.